The clone carrying this TCR beta chain turned up a few times. The CDR3 is 13 amino acids. J gave up 3 bases and V 2 bases, and 0 bases lay outside the gene matches. The germline CDR1 and CDR2 sequences are ENHRY and SYGVKD. This specimen comes from a study of response to subunit inactivated influenza vaccine. TCRdb redid the calling of the RT-PCR reads with MiXCR, one entry per CDR3 protein. Of 600,000 to 850,000 distinct CDR3 sequences in the sample, around 15% were seen once. The sample consisted of PBMCs from blood, taken 14 to 15 days before vaccination. This receptor was identified in a man between 45 and 60 years old who received an inactivated influenza vaccine. The V and J genes are TRBV10-3 and TRBJ1-2, with 7 bases that match TRBD1. The CDR3 DNA reads as TGTGCCATCAGTGAGACAGGGGACTATGGCTACACCTTC. It specifies CAISETGDYGYTF.